The 2 T cell receptor beta chains listed next were all sequenced from one sample in a study of tumor-infiltrating lymphocytes in primary liver carcinoma. Unsorted bulk tissue (about 19-33 mg) underwent RNA and DNA co-extraction. With a constant-region primer, TCR beta cDNA was made from 450 to 500 ng of total RNA. Libraries for TCR beta were built through three nested multiplex PCR rounds, which together made up a slightly modified ARM-PCR procedure. It was with TRBV1-TRBV30 forward primers and a C-beta reverse primer that the first two PCR rounds were run, at roughly 9 cycles each. TCRdb re-derived calls from the multiplex PCR reads in MiXCR, one entry per CDR3 protein. Of around 120,000 distinct CDR3 sequences listed, around two thirds are singletons. Sequenced: liver tumor tissue from sampling region 1. Subset specified: tumor region T1, superior pole. These receptors came from a woman aged 60 to 75 with primary liver carcinoma and hepatitis B virus infection.

The chain recombines TRBV5-8 with TRBJ2-2; D uncertain. Germline V gives CDR1 SGHTS, CDR2 YDEGEE. The CDR3 is 15 residues long. The ends were cut back, 0 bases at V and 1 base at J, with 7 bases in the middle. The CDR3, as DNA: TGTGCCAGCAGCTTGGCATTCCTGAACACCGGGGAGCTGTTTTTT. Translating gives CASSLAFLNTGELFF.

This clonotype was seen repeatedly, ten times or more. The chain links TRBV28 to TRBJ1-1; 8 bases match TRBD1. Unmatched junction bases numbered 8, after V lost 3 bases and J lost 11 bases. Germline CDR1 is MDHEN and CDR2 is SYDVKM. The CDR3 is 13 residues long. The CDR3, as DNA: TGTGCCAGCAGTTTCAATGGACAGGGAGGGGCTTTCTTT. It specifies CASSFNGQGGAFF.